The rows below give T cell receptor beta chains drawn from one sample of a study of T cell responses to AZD1222 COVID-19 vaccine. Method: immunoSEQ multiplex PCR; TCRdb's copy keeps in-frame clones and lacks some. The sample has over 150,000 clones; approximately 92% are singletons. This sample comprised peripheral blood, obtained 28 days after the second dose of the MenACWY control vaccine. Receptors were obtained from an adult who received the MenACWY meningococcal vaccine as a control. CDR3s include the opening cysteine and the closing phenylalanine or tryptophan. The D gene is left open where the match is weak. Rows give clone size only sometimes, using once, few, many, or a class for an expanded clone.

clone_size	v_call	j_call	d_call	cdr3_nt	cdr3_aa
NA	TRBV7-8	TRBJ2-7	TRBD1	TGTGCCAGCAGCTACAGCGTTGGCCGGGACAGGGGGTACGAGCAGTACTTC	CASSYSVGRDRGYEQYF
NA	TRBV11-2	TRBJ1-1	NA	TGTGCCAGCAGCTTCATGCGCGGGCGGGGCACTGAAGCTTTCTTT	CASSFMRGRGTEAFF
once	TRBV6-5	TRBJ1-6	TRBD1	TGTGCCAGCAGCCTTCGGGACAGGGTGTCGTCACCCCTCCACTTT	CASSLRDRVSSPLHF
NA	TRBV19	TRBJ1-5	NA	TGTGCCAGTAGTACCCTAGGACGGACGAATCAGCCCCAGCATTTT	CASSTLGRTNQPQHF
NA	TRBV30	TRBJ2-3	NA	TGTGCCTGGAGTGTGGGGGGCGCAGATACGCAGTATTTT	CAWSVGGADTQYF
NA	TRBV19	TRBJ1-5	NA	TGTGCCAGTAGTCATCTACGGACAGCGGGGAATCAGCCCCAGCATTTT	CASSHLRTAGNQPQHF
NA	TRBV4-1	TRBJ2-1	TRBD1	TGCGCCAGCAGCCAAGAACAGGGGTCTTACAATGAGCAGTTCTTC	CASSQEQGSYNEQFF
NA	TRBV19	TRBJ2-6	NA	TGTGCCAGTAGTACCCGTCTGTCGGTCTCTGGGGCCAACGTCCTGACTTTC	CASSTRLSVSGANVLTF
NA	TRBV5-1	TRBJ2-5	NA	TGCGCCAGCAGCCAGCGTGGGGTTGGAGAGACCCAGTACTTC	CASSQRGVGETQYF
NA	TRBV18	TRBJ1-1	NA	TGTGCCAGCTCACCGGGGCGGGCTGAAGCTTTCTTT	CASSPGRAEAFF
NA	TRBV18	TRBJ1-1	NA	TGTGCCAGCTCACGGGGGCAGGGCACTGAAGCTTTCTTT	CASSRGQGTEAFF
NA	TRBV30	TRBJ1-5	TRBD1	TGTGCCTGGAGTATAAGACAGGGGCATCAGCCCCAGCATTTT	CAWSIRQGHQPQHF
NA	TRBV6-5	TRBJ1-1	NA	TGTGCCAGCAGGATGGGGGGGGCCGGTGAAGCTTTCTTT	CASRMGGAGEAFF
NA	TRBV19	TRBJ1-1	NA	TGTGCCAGTACAGTCCGATTCGTTCTGAACACTGAAGCTTTCTTT	CASTVRFVLNTEAFF
once	TRBV7-2	TRBJ1-6	NA	TGTGCCAGCAGCAGACAGGCCGATAATTCACCCCTCCACTTT	CASSRQADNSPLHF
NA	TRBV29-1	TRBJ2-7	TRBD1	TGCAGCGTTGGGAGGACAGGGAGAACCTACGAGCAGTACTTC	CSVGRTGRTYEQYF
NA	TRBV19	TRBJ1-5	NA	TGTGCCAGTAGTATAGACAGGGGAGACAATCAGCCCCAGCATTTT	CASSIDRGDNQPQHF
NA	TRBV18	TRBJ1-1	NA	TGTGCCAGCTCACCCAACCCGGGACTCACCACTGAAGCTTTCTTT	CASSPNPGLTTEAFF
NA	TRBV18	TRBJ1-3	TRBD1	TGTGCCAGCTCGGCCGGGACAGGGGGCTTATCTTCTGGAAACACCATATATTTT	CASSAGTGGLSSGNTIYF
NA	TRBV11-2	TRBJ2-7	NA	TGTGCCAGCAGCTTGCGGGACACAGCGAACTACGAGCAGTACTTC	CASSLRDTANYEQYF
NA	TRBV19	TRBJ2-3	TRBD1	TGTGCCAGTAGCCCAGGGGGCACTAGTCAAGATACGCAGTATTTT	CASSPGGTSQDTQYF
NA	TRBV29-1	TRBJ1-5	TRBD1	TGCAGCGTTGGACAGGGGAATAATCAGCCCCAGCATTTT	CSVGQGNNQPQHF
NA	TRBV11-2	TRBJ2-4	NA	TGTGCCAGCAGCTTAGGTGGCCTAGCCAAAAACATTCAGTACTTC	CASSLGGLAKNIQYF
once	TRBV2	TRBJ1-4	NA	TGTGCCAGCGGTGGGGCGTTGGGCTCGATGGAAAAACTGTTTTTT	CASGGALGSMEKLFF
NA	TRBV30	TRBJ1-3	TRBD1	TGTGCCTGGAGTGTAGCAGGGGGCTCTGGAAACACCATATATTTT	CAWSVAGGSGNTIYF
NA	TRBV4-2	TRBJ2-5	NA	TGTGCCAGCAGCCAAGAGGGACAACCAGGGGAGACCCAGTACTTC	CASSQEGQPGETQYF
NA	TRBV6-5	TRBJ1-1	NA	TGTGCCAGGTGGGACGGCCTGAACACTGAAGCTTTCTTT	CARWDGLNTEAFF
NA	TRBV11-2	TRBJ2-7	TRBD2	TGTGCCAGCAGCTTAGGGCGGCGGGGGGCGGCCTACGAGCAGTACTTC	CASSLGRRGAAYEQYF
NA	TRBV5-1	TRBJ2-2	TRBD2	TGCGCCAGCAGCCTCGGGGGGGAAAGGGAGCTGTTTTTT	CASSLGGERELFF
NA	TRBV5-1	TRBJ2-5	NA	TGCGCCAGCAGCGGCCTCTACAGGGAAGGGTCACTGGGCTCACAAGAGACCCAGTACTTC	CASSGLYREGSLGSQETQYF
NA	TRBV29-1	TRBJ1-2	NA	TGCAGCGCGACTCTGGTAGGACAGTTCTATGGCTACACCTTC	CSATLVGQFYGYTF
NA	TRBV4-1	TRBJ1-4	NA	TGCGCCAGCAGCCACCTAAGGGGGACCAGGAGAAATGAAAAACTGTTTTTT	CASSHLRGTRRNEKLFF
NA	TRBV19	TRBJ1-1	TRBD1	TGTGCCAGTGGAAGGGACAGTGAAGCTTTCTTT	CASGRDSEAFF
NA	TRBV19	TRBJ1-3	NA	TGTGCCAGTAGTATGCCCCGAACTAACTCTGGAAACACCATATATTTT	CASSMPRTNSGNTIYF
NA	TRBV28	TRBJ1-2	NA	TGTGCCAGCAGTTTATCCAGGGAGAACTATGGCTACACCTTC	CASSLSRENYGYTF
NA	TRBV27	TRBJ2-2	NA	TGTGCCAGCAGTTTAAAGTTCGGGTTAGCGAACACCGGGGAGCTGTTTTTT	CASSLKFGLANTGELFF
NA	TRBV27	TRBJ2-5	TRBD1	TGTGCCAGCAGTCCGCGACAGGGGCGAGAGACCCAGTACTTC	CASSPRQGRETQYF
NA	TRBV6-2/TRBV6-3	TRBJ1-1	NA	TGTGCCAGCAGTTACCCGGGGGGCTCGGCGTACACTGAAGCTTTCTTT	CASSYPGGSAYTEAFF
NA	TRBV2	TRBJ2-1	NA	TGTGCCAGCAGTGAAGACAGGCGTCGGGAGCAGTTCTTC	CASSEDRRREQFF
NA	TRBV4-1	TRBJ1-3	NA	TGCGCCAGCAGCCAGAACGCAGCGGTAATCTCTGGAAACACCATATATTTT	CASSQNAAVISGNTIYF
NA	TRBV5-6	TRBJ1-4	NA	TGTGCCAGCAGCCTCCGGGCCGTAAATGAAAAACTGTTTTTT	CASSLRAVNEKLFF
NA	TRBV27	TRBJ2-1	NA	TGTGCCAGCAGTCGTTTGTGGGGTCAGGGAGGTGATGAGCAGTTCTTC	CASSRLWGQGGDEQFF
NA	TRBV6-2/TRBV6-3	TRBJ2-1	TRBD2	TGTGCCAGCAGTTACTCGGGGACTAGCGTAGACAATGAGCAGTTCTTC	CASSYSGTSVDNEQFF
once	TRBV19	TRBJ2-2	TRBD2	TGTGCCAGTAGTCCCCAGCGGGGGGCCTTGGGGGAGCTGTTTTTT	CASSPQRGALGELFF
NA	TRBV6-2/TRBV6-3	TRBJ1-2	NA	TGTGCCAGCAGTTATGGGAACAGGTGGGATGGCTACACCTTC	CASSYGNRWDGYTF
few	TRBV4-2	TRBJ2-4	NA	TGTGCCAGCAGCCAAACGATAGCGGACGGCCTCAAAAACATTCAGTACTTC	CASSQTIADGLKNIQYF
NA	TRBV30	TRBJ1-6	NA	TGTGCCTGGGGACAGACAAATTCACCCCTCCACTTT	CAWGQTNSPLHF
NA	TRBV4-1	TRBJ2-3	NA	TGCGCCAGCAGCCAAGGGAGATTCTTAAGCACAGATACGCAGTATTTT	CASSQGRFLSTDTQYF
NA	TRBV3-1/TRBV3-2	TRBJ1-1	NA	TGTGCCAGCAGCCAAGCGGCTGCGGAGGGGGCTTTCTTT	CASSQAAAEGAFF
NA	TRBV7-2	TRBJ1-3	NA	TGTGCCAGCAGCCCCTGGGAAGACTCTGGAAACACCATATATTTT	CASSPWEDSGNTIYF
NA	TRBV2	TRBJ1-5	NA	TGTGCCAGCAGAGAAGAGGGCTTGGGCAATCAGCCCCAGCATTTT	CASREEGLGNQPQHF
NA	TRBV30	TRBJ1-6	TRBD1	TGTGCCTGCCGGACAGGGGGGTCCTATAATTCACCCCTCCACTTT	CACRTGGSYNSPLHF